The entry that follows covers one T cell receptor (beta chain) sequence. V shed 0 bases and J shed 0 bases, with 14 bases lying between them. The CDR3 contains 17 residues. In germline, CDR1 is SGHAT, CDR2 FQNNGV. This sample was taken from a study of T cell responses to AZD1222 COVID-19 vaccine. The table came from immunoSEQ multiplex PCR; TCRdb's copy has only in-frame clones and leaves some out. This sample yields 110,000 to 150,000 clones, of which more than 80% are seen a single time; more than 0.8% belongs to the top ten. The TCR sequence derives from an adult in good health. Source: peripheral blood, taken on day 0 of MenACWY control vaccination. The chain uses TRBV11-2 and TRBJ1-1; D might be TRBD1 (5 bases). The CDR3 coding sequence is TGTGCCAGCAGCTTAGAAGGGACGGTGACCCTGAACACTGAAGCTTTCTTT. Its protein product is CASSLEGTVTLNTEAFF.